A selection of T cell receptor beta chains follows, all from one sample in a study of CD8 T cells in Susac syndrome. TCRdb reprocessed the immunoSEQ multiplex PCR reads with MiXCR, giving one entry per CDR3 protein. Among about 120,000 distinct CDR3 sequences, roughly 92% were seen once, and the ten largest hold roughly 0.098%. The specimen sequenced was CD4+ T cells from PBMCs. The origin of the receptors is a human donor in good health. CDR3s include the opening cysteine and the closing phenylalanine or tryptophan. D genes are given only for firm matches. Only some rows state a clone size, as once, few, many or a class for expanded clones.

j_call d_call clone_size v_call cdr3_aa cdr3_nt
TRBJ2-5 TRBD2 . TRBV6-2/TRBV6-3 CASSLAGHQETQYF TGTGCCAGCAGTTTAGCGGGCCACCAAGAGACCCAGTACTTC
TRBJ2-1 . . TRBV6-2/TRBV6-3 CASSFNRHPFLNEQFF TGTGCCAGCAGTTTTAATCGGCACCCTTTTCTCAATGAGCAGTTCTTC
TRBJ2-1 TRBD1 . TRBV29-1 CSVGPGTGSSYNEQFF TGCAGCGTTGGGCCTGGGACAGGGAGCTCCTACAATGAGCAGTTCTTC
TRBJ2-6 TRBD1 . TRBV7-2 CASSVRDRGFEGANVLTF TGTGCCAGCAGCGTCCGGGACAGGGGCTTCGAAGGGGCCAACGTCCTGACTTTC
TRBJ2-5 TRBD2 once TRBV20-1 CSAGTSGRVETQYF TGCAGTGCTGGGACTAGCGGGAGGGTTGAGACCCAGTACTTC
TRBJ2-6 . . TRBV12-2 CASPEGGTVFYSGANVLTF TGTGCAAGTCCGGAGGGCGGGACGGTGTTTTACTCTGGGGCCAACGTCCTGACTTTC
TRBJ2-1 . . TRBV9 CASTVRGRCRGEFF TGTGCCAGCACCGTGAGGGGGAGGTGTAGGGGGGAGTTCTTC
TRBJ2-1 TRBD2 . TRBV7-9 CASSHWTSGNNEQFF TGTGCCAGCAGCCACTGGACTAGCGGGAACAATGAGCAGTTCTTC
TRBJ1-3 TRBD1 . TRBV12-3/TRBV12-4 CASSLGGQFSGNTIYF TGTGCCAGCAGTTTAGGGGGACAGTTCTCTGGAAACACCATATATTTT
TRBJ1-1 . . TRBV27 CASSLRLGKTEAFF TGTGCCAGCAGTTTACGCCTGGGGAAAACTGAAGCTTTCTTT
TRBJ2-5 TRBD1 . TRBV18 CASSGQPEETQYF TGTGCCAGCTCGGGACAGCCGGAAGAGACCCAGTACTTC
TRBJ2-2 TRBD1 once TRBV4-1 CASSQEAQGAAGELFF TGCGCCAGCAGCCAAGAGGCTCAGGGGGCAGCCGGGGAGCTGTTTTTT
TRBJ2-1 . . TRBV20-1 CSAEIAVTIEQFF TGCAGTGCAGAAATAGCGGTCACAATTGAGCAGTTCTTC
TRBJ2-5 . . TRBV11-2 CASTVDRQETQYF TGTGCCAGCACCGTCGACAGACAAGAGACCCAGTACTTC
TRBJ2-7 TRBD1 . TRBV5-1 CASSYLTGSYEQYF TGCGCCAGCAGCTACCTGACAGGGTCTTACGAGCAGTACTTC
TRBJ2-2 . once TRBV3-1 CASSQGGDTGELFF TGTGCCAGCAGCCAAGGGGGCGACACCGGGGAGCTGTTTTTT
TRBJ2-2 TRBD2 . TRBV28 CASSPGLAGVGPTGELFF TGTGCCAGCAGTCCCGGACTAGCGGGAGTAGGACCCACCGGGGAGCTGTTTTTT
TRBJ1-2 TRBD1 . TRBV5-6 CASSRRDSRGYTF TGTGCCAGCAGCCGGAGGGACAGCCGGGGCTACACCTTC
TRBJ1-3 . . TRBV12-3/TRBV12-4 CASSLVGESNTIYF TGTGCCAGCAGTTTAGTGGGGGAGTCGAACACCATATATTTT
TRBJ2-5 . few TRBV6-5 CASSYSASGETQYF TGTGCCAGCAGTTACTCGGCTTCGGGGGAGACCCAGTACTTC
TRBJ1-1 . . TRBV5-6 CASSVDPGRSEAFF TGTGCCAGCAGCGTTGATCCAGGGAGATCTGAAGCTTTCTTT
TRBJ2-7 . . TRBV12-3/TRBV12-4 CASSPLEGGAYEQYF TGTGCCAGCAGCCCGTTAGAAGGGGGGGCCTACGAGCAGTACTTC
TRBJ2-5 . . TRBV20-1 CSGLRAGQETQYF TGCAGTGGCCTCAGGGCAGGCCAAGAGACCCAGTACTTC
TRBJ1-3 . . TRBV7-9 CASSHDKAGNTIYF TGTGCCAGCAGTCACGACAAGGCTGGAAACACCATATATTTT
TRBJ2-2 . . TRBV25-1 CASSESRGPFGELFF TGTGCCAGCAGTGAATCGAGAGGGCCATTCGGGGAGCTGTTTTTT
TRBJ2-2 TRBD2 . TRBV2 CASSVLAGAGELFF TGTGCCAGCAGCGTCCTGGCGGGAGCCGGGGAGCTGTTTTTT
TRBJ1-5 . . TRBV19 CASSIWGMGNQPQHF TGTGCCAGTAGTATCTGGGGGATGGGCAATCAGCCCCAGCATTTT
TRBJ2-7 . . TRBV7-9 CASSSEAYEQYF TGTGCCAGCAGCTCCGAGGCTTACGAGCAGTACTTC
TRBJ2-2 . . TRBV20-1 CSAGDGTASNTGELFF TGCAGTGCTGGGGACGGGACCGCCTCGAACACCGGGGAGCTGTTTTTT
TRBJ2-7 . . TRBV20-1 CSAIGQGYEQYF TGCAGTGCTATCGGGCAGGGCTACGAGCAGTACTTC
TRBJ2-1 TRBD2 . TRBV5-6 CASSFSGRFSNEQFF TGTGCCAGCAGCTTTAGCGGGAGGTTCTCTAATGAGCAGTTCTTC
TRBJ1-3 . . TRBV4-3 CASSQERPYSGNTIYF TGCGCCAGCAGCCAAGAACGACCATACTCTGGAAACACCATATATTTT
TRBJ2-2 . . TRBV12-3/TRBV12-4 CASRPQDTNTGELFF TGTGCCAGCAGACCCCAGGACACGAACACCGGGGAGCTGTTTTTT
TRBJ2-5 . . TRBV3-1 CASSHSNQETQYF TGTGCCAGCAGCCACAGTAACCAAGAGACCCAGTACTTC
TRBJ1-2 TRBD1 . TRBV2 CASSDGTASNYGYTF TGTGCCAGCAGTGACGGGACAGCTTCCAACTATGGCTACACCTTC
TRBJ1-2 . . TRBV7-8 CASSITTENGYTF TGTGCCAGCAGCATAACGACGGAAAATGGCTACACCTTC
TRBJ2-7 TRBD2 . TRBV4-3 CASSQASGSEQYF TGCGCCAGCAGCCAAGCTAGCGGGAGCGAGCAGTACTTC
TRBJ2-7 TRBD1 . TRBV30 CAVTGGRSSYEQYF TGTGCCGTGACAGGGGGAAGGTCATCCTACGAGCAGTACTTC
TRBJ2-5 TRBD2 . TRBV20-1 CSAPLSGKQTQYF TGCAGTGCTCCTCTTAGCGGGAAACAGACCCAGTACTTC
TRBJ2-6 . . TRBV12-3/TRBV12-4 CASSEVSSGGLTF TGTGCCAGCAGCGAAGTTTCTTCAGGGGGGCTGACTTTC
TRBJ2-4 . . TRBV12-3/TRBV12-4 CASPPRGNIQYF TGTGCCAGCCCCCCCCGGGGGAACATTCAGTACTTC
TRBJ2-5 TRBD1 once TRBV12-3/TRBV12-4 CASSPGQGTYQETQYF TGTGCCAGCAGCCCCGGACAGGGGACGTACCAAGAGACCCAGTACTTC
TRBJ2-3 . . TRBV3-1 CASSQDHQPDTQYF TGTGCCAGCAGCCAAGATCATCAGCCAGATACGCAGTATTTT
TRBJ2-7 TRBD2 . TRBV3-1 CASSQAASGSSYEQYF TGTGCCAGCAGCCAAGCGGCTAGCGGGAGCTCCTACGAGCAGTACTTC
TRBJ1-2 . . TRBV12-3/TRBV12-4 CASTLRRGGYTF TGTGCCAGCACCCTCCGAAGGGGGGGCTACACCTTC
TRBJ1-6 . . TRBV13 CASRGGSYNSPLHF TGTGCCAGCAGAGGAGGTTCCTATAATTCACCCCTCCACTTT